The rows below give T cell receptor beta chains drawn from one sample of a study of blood T cell repertoires in COVID-19. Libraries were prepared by immunoSEQ multiplex PCR; TCRdb keeps only in-frame clonotypes and omits some of them. The sample consists of over 130,000 clones, roughly 88% of them appearing once. Sample: peripheral blood. These TCRs come from a human donor in a cohort sampled during active COVID-19. Both conserved end residues are part of each CDR3. Each record gives: D gene, V gene, J gene, clone size, CDR3 protein, CDR3 DNA. D genes are given only for firm matches. Some rows have no size entry. The others give once, few or many, or a class for an expanded clone.

>-|TRBV5-1|TRBJ1-1|-
CASSPDRRPNTEAFF
TGCGCCAGCAGCCCCGACAGGCGGCCGAACACTGAAGCTTTCTTT
>TRBD1|TRBV4-3|TRBJ1-1|-
CASSQDRAVNTEAFF
TGCGCCAGCAGCCAGGACAGGGCTGTGAACACTGAAGCTTTCTTT
>-|TRBV9|TRBJ1-5|-
CASSVVGGQGGNQPQHF
TGTGCCAGCAGCGTGGTTGGGGGCCAAGGGGGCAATCAGCCCCAGCATTTT
>TRBD2|TRBV9|TRBJ2-3|-
CASSVGLAGEDTQYF
TGTGCCAGCAGCGTAGGACTAGCGGGGGAAGATACGCAGTATTTT
>-|TRBV27|TRBJ2-3|-
CASSPSFVGGPADTQYF
TGTGCCAGCAGTCCGTCCTTTGTCGGGGGGCCCGCAGATACGCAGTATTTT
>-|TRBV6-5|TRBJ2-1|-
CASSYGGGINNEQFF
TGTGCCAGCAGTTACGGAGGTGGGATTAACAATGAGCAGTTCTTC
>-|TRBV4-2|TRBJ1-2|-
CASSQVGLFMTDNYGYTF
TGTGCCAGCAGCCAAGTGGGCCTCTTCATGACAGACAACTATGGCTACACCTTC
>-|TRBV7-9|TRBJ2-7|-
CASSLRGGVGYEQYF
TGTGCCAGCAGCCTTCGGGGCGGGGTCGGATACGAGCAGTACTTC
>TRBD1|TRBV5-1|TRBJ2-5|-
CASSSGQGGQETQYF
TGCGCCAGCAGCTCGGGACAGGGGGGACAAGAGACCCAGTACTTC
>-|TRBV2|TRBJ2-2|-
CASSKDRPWWELFF
TGTGCCAGCAGCAAGGACAGACCTTGGTGGGAGCTGTTTTTT
>-|TRBV12-3/TRBV12-4|TRBJ2-1|-
CASSLVLANEQFF
TGTGCCAGCAGTTTAGTACTAGCTAATGAGCAGTTCTTC
>TRBD2|TRBV3-1/TRBV3-2|TRBJ2-2|once
CASSHKKEIVRGAGELFF
TGTGCCAGCAGCCACAAAAAAGAAATAGTTCGGGGGGCCGGGGAGCTGTTTTTT
>TRBD2|TRBV14|TRBJ2-7|-
CASSQVGGLASYEQYF
TGTGCCAGCAGCCAAGTGGGGGGACTAGCGTCCTACGAGCAGTACTTC
>TRBD1|TRBV7-2|TRBJ2-3|-
CASSFGTGTDTQYF
TGTGCCAGCAGCTTTGGGACAGGGACAGATACGCAGTATTTT
>TRBD1|TRBV27|TRBJ2-3|once
CASSRSHYPGQGPDTQYF
TGTGCCAGCAGTCGCTCGCACTACCCGGGACAGGGCCCAGATACGCAGTATTTT
>-|TRBV29-1|TRBJ1-1|-
CSVEDVGRAFF
TGCAGCGTTGAAGATGTGGGGCGGGCTTTCTTT
>TRBD1|TRBV24-1|TRBJ2-2|-
CATSPGQGIGELFF
TGTGCCACCAGCCCGGGACAGGGTATCGGGGAGCTGTTTTTT
>TRBD1|TRBV4-2|TRBJ1-5|-
CASSQEDRQGKQPQHF
TGTGCCAGCAGCCAAGAAGACCGACAGGGCAAACAGCCCCAGCATTTT